This TCR beta chain was sequenced for a study of T cells in women clearing cervical HPV infection. Study-wide findings and caveats: Richness differences could reflect unmeasured T-cell content per sample. CIN3+ cases had significantly higher TCR richness than controls; evenness did not differ.

Using immunoSEQ multiplex PCR, the repertoire was profiled, and TCRdb retains in-frame clones only, with some absent. There are some 30,000 clones in the sample, with about 7.7% held by the top ten. As for this clone: Its specificity is unknown. The read falls 3 residues short of the CDR3 end, and the missing part is taken from the germline J gene.

V lost 2 bases and J lost 3, with 7 bases in between. Germline V gene data show CDR1 as KGHSH and CDR2 as LQKENI. CDR3 length: 13 residues. The V and J genes are TRBV18 and TRBJ2-5; D is ambiguous. Sequenced sample: blood buffy coat. The origin of this receptor is a woman aged 18 to 75 with a cervical HPV16 infection that either progressed to CIN3+ or cleared (not recorded which). The part of the CDR3 DNA that was read is TGTGCCAGCTCACCAGCCCAGAAAGAGACC. It encodes CASSPAQKET. The whole CDR3 protein is CASSPAQKETQYF.